The rows below give T cell receptor beta chains drawn from one sample of a study of OX40 agonist ivuxolimab in advanced cancers. The assay was immunoSEQ multiplex PCR, and TCRdb's table has in-frame clones only and misses some. The sample yields 30,000 to 45,000 clones, roughly four fifths seen once. Sequencing was performed on CD4+ or CD8+ T cells sorted from blood, taken in a trial of the OX40 agonist ivuxolimab. The receptors stem from an adult with an advanced solid tumor such as melanoma, head and neck, liver or kidney cancer. Each CDR3 is given without its conserved first and last residue. The D gene is left open where the match is weak.

D	V	J	CDR3
.	TRBV6-1	TRBJ2-7	ASSVQGPPYEQY
.	TRBV5-4	TRBJ2-5	ASSFPGGLETQY
TRBD1	TRBV28	TRBJ1-2	ASSGTVYGYT
.	TRBV9	TRBJ2-4	ASSVVPGAKNIQY
.	TRBV6-4	TRBJ2-5	ASSDSERQETQY
.	TRBV7-9	TRBJ1-3	ATEDSSAGNTIY
TRBD1	TRBV10-1	TRBJ1-1	ASRGTGMDTEAF
.	TRBV21-1	TRBJ1-5	ASSKVGRSSNQPQH
TRBD1	TRBV5-1	TRBJ1-2	ASSLTGVGGYT
.	TRBV13	TRBJ2-3	ASSPTTPLDGGAQY
.	TRBV6-4	TRBJ2-7	ASISRAEQY
.	TRBV9	TRBJ2-1	ASSGLANEQF
TRBD2	TRBV28	TRBJ2-6	ASGKRGFSGANVLT
.	TRBV6-5	TRBJ2-3	ASGFGGDTQY